This T cell receptor (beta chain) was captured by sequencing in a study of shared clonotypes between healthy human individuals. The CDR3 spans 14 residues. The naive CD8 population came from CD45RO-negative cells selected for CCR7, without terminally differentiated effector memory CD45RA+ cells. Clones were read by immunoSEQ multiplex PCR, and TCRdb kept only the in-frame ones, dropping some. The table records 1.5 million to 2.5 million clones, about 95% of them present only once. V and J are TRBV21-1 and TRBJ2-7; the listed D gene, TRBD1, was not tested against the DNA. TRBV21-1 is a pseudogene segment. This receptor was obtained from a man younger than 35 in good health. Sequencing input: naive CD8+ T cells sorted from blood. The CDR3 DNA reads TGTGCCAGCAGCAAAGACAGGGTCACCAACGAGCAGTACTTC. Translating it yields CASSKDRVTNEQYF.